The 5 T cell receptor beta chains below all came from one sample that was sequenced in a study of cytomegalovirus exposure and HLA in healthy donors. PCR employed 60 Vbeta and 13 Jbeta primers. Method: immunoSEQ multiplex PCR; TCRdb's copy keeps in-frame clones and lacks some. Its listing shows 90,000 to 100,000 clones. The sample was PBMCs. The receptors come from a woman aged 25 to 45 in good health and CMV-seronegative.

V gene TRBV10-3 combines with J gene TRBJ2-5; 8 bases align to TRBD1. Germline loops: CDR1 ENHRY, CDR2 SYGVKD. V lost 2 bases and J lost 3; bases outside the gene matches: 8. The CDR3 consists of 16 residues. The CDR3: CAISEPADREEETQYF. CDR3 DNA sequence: TGTGCCATCAGTGAGCCCGCGGACAGGGAGGAAGAGACCCAGTACTTC.

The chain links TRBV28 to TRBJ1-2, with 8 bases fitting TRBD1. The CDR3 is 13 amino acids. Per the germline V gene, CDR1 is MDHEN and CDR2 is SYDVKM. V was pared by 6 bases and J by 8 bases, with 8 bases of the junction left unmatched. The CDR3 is CASSRDRKRGYTF. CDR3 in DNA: TGTGCCAGCAGCCGGGACAGGAAAAGGGGCTACACCTTC.

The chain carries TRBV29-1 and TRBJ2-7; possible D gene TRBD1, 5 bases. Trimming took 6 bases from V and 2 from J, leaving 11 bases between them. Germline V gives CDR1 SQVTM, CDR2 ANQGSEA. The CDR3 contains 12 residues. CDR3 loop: CSVGQDPYEQYF. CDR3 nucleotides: TGCAGCGTAGGACAAGATCCCTACGAGCAGTACTTC.

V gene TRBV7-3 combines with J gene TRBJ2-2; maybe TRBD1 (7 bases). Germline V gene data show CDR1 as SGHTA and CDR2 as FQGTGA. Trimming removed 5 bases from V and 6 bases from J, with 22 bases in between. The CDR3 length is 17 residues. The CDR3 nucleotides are TGTGCCAGCAGCCCTCAAGGAGGGGGCAGTTTCGCCGGGGAGCTGTTTTTT. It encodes CASSPQGGGSFAGELFF.

The CDR3 nucleotides are TGTGCCAGCAACGGGGACTACGAGCAGTACTTC. This translates into CASNGDYEQYF. This chain joins TRBV2 and TRBJ2-7; D might be TRBD2 (5 bases). Deletions cut 7 bases from V and 3 bases from J, with 7 bases between. The germline V gene encodes CDR1 SNHLY and CDR2 FYNNEI. This CDR3 is built from 11 residues.